Here is one T cell receptor (beta chain) with its context. Its antigen remains unknown. The trim removed 4 bases at V and 6 bases at J, leaving 12 bases unmatched. CDR3 size: 16 residues. Germline V gene lookup returns CDR1 SGDLS and CDR2 YYNGEE. The record originates from a study of blood T cells in healthy people across ages. Study-level points and caveats: Per million T cells, the diversity of TCR beta decreased roughly linearly as age advanced.

Per-sample yields of isolated PBMCs were at least 6 million. No fewer than 5 micrograms of total RNA were isolated from every sample. Primers used in a second PCR of about 6 to 11 cycles were a sample-barcoded 5' primer and a J-beta primer mix. TCRdb used MiXCR to reprocess the 5' RACE reads, holding one entry per CDR3 protein. The data show about 600,000 distinct CDR3 sequences, roughly 48% seen once. The source material was blood. The sequence came from a man older than 75 in good health. V usage is TRBV9 and J usage is TRBJ2-2; 7 bases align to TRBD2. CDR3 coding DNA: TGTGCCAGCAGCCCCCCGTTGGCGGGAGATGCCGGGGAGCTGTTTTTT. As protein: CASSPPLAGDAGELFF.